This TCR beta chain was obtained from a study of blood T cell repertoires in COVID-19. Libraries were prepared by immunoSEQ multiplex PCR; TCRdb keeps only in-frame clonotypes and omits some of them. The sample records some 150,000 clones, 87% being singletons. This CDR3 has 14 amino acids. With 3 bases clipped from V and 4 bases from J, the junction kept 5 bases outside the gene matches. CDR1 and CDR2 (germline): SGHRS, YFSETQ. V usage is TRBV5-1 and J usage is TRBJ2-7, with 9 bases matching TRBD1. This clonotype was sampled from a human donor with acute COVID-19. The donor label of this sample is uncertain. The material sequenced was PBMCs or T cells enriched from blood (not recorded which). The CDR3 DNA follows: TGCGCCAGCAGCTCCGGGACAGGGCCATACGAGCAGTACTTC. Translation gives CASSSGTGPYEQYF.